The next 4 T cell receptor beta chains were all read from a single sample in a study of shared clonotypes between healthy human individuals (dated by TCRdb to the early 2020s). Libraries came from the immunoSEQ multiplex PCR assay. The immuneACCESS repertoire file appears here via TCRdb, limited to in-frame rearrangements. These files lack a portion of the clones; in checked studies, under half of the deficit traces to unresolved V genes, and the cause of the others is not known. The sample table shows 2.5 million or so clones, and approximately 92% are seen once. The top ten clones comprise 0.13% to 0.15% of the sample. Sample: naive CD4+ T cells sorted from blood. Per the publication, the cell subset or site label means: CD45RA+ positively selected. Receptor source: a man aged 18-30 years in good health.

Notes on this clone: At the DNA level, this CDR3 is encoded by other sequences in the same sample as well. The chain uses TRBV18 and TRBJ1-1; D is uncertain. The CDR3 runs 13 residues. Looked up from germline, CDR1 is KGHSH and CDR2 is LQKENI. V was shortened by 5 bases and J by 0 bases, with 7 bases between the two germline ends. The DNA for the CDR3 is TGTGCCAGCTCAGCAGGTATGAACACTGAAGCTTTCTTT. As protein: CASSAGMNTEAFF. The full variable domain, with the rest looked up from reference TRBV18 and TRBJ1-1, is NAGVMQNPRHLVRRRGQEARLRCSPMKGHSHVYWYRQLPEEGLKFMVYLQKENIIDESGMPKERFSAEFPKEGPSILRIQQVVRGDSAAYFCASSAGMNTEAFFGQGTRLTVV.

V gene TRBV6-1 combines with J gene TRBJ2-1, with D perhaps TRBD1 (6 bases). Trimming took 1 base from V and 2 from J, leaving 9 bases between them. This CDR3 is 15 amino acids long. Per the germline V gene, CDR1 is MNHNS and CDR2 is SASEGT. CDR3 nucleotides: TGTGCCAGCAGTGAAGAGGGACACCCCTACAATGAGCAGTTCTTC. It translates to CASSEEGHPYNEQFF.

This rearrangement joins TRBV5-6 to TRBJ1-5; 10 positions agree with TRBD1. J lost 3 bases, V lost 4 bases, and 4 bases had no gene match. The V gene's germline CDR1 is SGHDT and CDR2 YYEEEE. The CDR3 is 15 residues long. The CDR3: CASSRGQGVNQPQHF. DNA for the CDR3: TGTGCCAGCAGCCGTGGACAGGGGGTCAATCAGCCCCAGCATTTT.

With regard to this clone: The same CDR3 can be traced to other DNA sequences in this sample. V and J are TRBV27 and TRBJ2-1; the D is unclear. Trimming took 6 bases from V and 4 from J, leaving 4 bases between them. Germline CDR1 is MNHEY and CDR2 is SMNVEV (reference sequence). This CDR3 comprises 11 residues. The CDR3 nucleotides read TGTGCCAGCAGAGTTTACAATGAGCAGTTCTTC. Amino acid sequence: CASRVYNEQFF.